This TCR beta chain came from a study of response to subunit inactivated influenza vaccine. Study-level findings and limits: The authors put forward the suggestion that each seasonal influenza vaccination may bring in only a limited number of new T cells.

A single record per CDR3 protein comes from TCRdb applying MiXCR to the RT-PCR reads. The sample records 650,000 to 800,000 distinct CDR3 sequences, about 18% being singletons. Note on this clonotype: Antigen unknown.

The source is a man aged 45-60 years who received an inactivated influenza vaccine. Sequenced material: PBMCs from blood, taken 5 days after vaccination.

The CDR3 DNA follows: TGCGCCAGCAGCTTGGGTTGGGCCCAAGAGACCCAGTACTTC. This sequence encodes CASSLGWAQETQYF. V gene TRBV5-1 combines with J gene TRBJ2-5; D is undetermined. Trimming took off 0 bases at V and 1 base at J, with 7 bases between the two ends. This CDR3 comprises 14 residues. Looked up from germline, CDR1 is SGHRS and CDR2 is YFSETQ.